This TCR beta chain is from a study of blood T cell repertoires in COVID-19. What the recovered Cohort 3 donors had was two negative PCRs, clearance, or symptom resolution. Original methodology: Cell counts per sample came from amplifying reference gene primers. Produced via immunoSEQ multiplex PCR; TCRdb's table is partial and in-frame only. The DNA was the basis for D and trimming; V, J and clone size are from that table. The profile covers roughly 180,000 clones, with approximately 80% appearing a single time and more than 9.5% taken by the ten largest. The CDR3 loop spans 15 amino acids. V lost 8 bases and J lost 1, with 15 bases in between. Germline V CDR1 and CDR2: SGHRS, YFSETQ.

Sequenced material: PBMCs or T cells enriched from blood (not recorded which). This TCR was recovered from a man between 45 and 60 years old who had recovered from COVID-19. This rearrangement joins TRBV5-1 to TRBJ1-4; D ambiguous. The CDR3 nucleotides read TGCGCCAGTCAGAGACTCCTCGGAACTAATGAAAAACTGTTTTTT. The encoded protein is CASQRLLGTNEKLFF.